The clone carrying this T cell receptor beta chain was found once. No antigen is known for it. Germline V gives CDR1 SGHNT, CDR2 YYREEE (reference sequence). The CDR3 runs 14 residues. The V segment lost 4 bases and the J segment 2 bases; nucleotides outside the gene matches: 3. TCRdb keeps only in-frame clones here, not all; method: immunoSEQ multiplex PCR. This sample has 9,500 to 15,000 clones, with about 65% found just once. Before any sequencing was done, the ViraFEST assay used viral peptide pools to expand antigen-specific CD4+ T cells. Isolating CD4+ T cells followed about 11 days of culture. Either the BNT162b2 or mRNA-1273 vaccine was given to participants in two doses. Researchers reported culturing a few million PBMC in each well, adding about 9.5 IU/ml IL-2 and around 9.1 ug/ml peptides. At days 3 and 7, half of the medium was exchanged for IL-2 medium. These data originate in a study of vaccination effects on CD4 cells after COVID-19. Study overall: Following the second dose by a median of 72 days, the post-vaccine samples were obtained. General observations from the study: Clonal contraction was marked in infection- and vaccine-induced clones late after vaccination.

This specimen consisted of CD4+ T cells from PBMCs cultured with SARS-CoV-2 spike peptides, obtained after COVID-19 vaccination. V gene TRBV5-4 combines with J gene TRBJ1-1, with 9 bases that match TRBD1. This receptor was obtained from a human donor who received a COVID-19 vaccine. CDR3 bases: TGTGCCAGCAGCCCGACAGGGGGAAACACTGAAGCTTTCTTT. Translation gives CASSPTGGNTEAFF.